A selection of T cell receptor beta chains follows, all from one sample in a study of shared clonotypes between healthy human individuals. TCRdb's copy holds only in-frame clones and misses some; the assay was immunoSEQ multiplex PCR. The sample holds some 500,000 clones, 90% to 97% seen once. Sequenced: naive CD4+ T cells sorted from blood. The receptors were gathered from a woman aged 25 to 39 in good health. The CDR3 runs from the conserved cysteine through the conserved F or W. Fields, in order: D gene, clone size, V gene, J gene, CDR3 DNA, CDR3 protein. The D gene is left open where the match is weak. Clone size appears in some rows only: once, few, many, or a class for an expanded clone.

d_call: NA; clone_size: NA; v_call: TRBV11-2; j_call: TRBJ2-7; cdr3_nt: TGTGCCAGCAGCCCAGCTGGGGGTTACGAGCAGTACTTC; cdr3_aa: CASSPAGGYEQYF
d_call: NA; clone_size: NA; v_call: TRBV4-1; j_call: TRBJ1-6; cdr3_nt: TGCGCCAGCAGCCAAGCGACTGCAGACTATAATTCACCCCTCCACTTT; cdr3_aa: CASSQATADYNSPLHF
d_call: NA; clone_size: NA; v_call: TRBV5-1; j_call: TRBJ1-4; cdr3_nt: TGCGCCAGCAGCCCACAGGAAGAGGAAAAACTGTTTTTT; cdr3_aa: CASSPQEEEKLFF
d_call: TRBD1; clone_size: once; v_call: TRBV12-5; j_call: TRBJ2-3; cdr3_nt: TGTGCTAGTGGTTTTTTACCCAAGATGGGACAGGGTCCAGATACGCAGTATTTT; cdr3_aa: CASGFLPKMGQGPDTQYF
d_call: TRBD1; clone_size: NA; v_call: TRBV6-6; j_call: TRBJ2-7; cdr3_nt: TGTGCCAGCAGCCTGAGGACAGGGATTGGAGAGCAGTACTTC; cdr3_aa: CASSLRTGIGEQYF
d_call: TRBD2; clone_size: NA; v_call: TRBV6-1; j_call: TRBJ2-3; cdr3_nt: TGTGCCAGCACGAGACTAGCGGTCACAGATACGCAGTATTTT; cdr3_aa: CASTRLAVTDTQYF
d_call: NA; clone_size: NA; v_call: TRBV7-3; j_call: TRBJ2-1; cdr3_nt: TGTGCCAGCAGCCCACTGGGCGGGCCCAGCAATGAGCAGTTCTTC; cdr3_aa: CASSPLGGPSNEQFF
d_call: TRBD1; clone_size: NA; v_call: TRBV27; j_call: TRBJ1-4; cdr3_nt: TGTGCCAGCAGTTTCGGACAGGCCTGGGGTGATGAAAAACTGTTTTTT; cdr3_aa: CASSFGQAWGDEKLFF
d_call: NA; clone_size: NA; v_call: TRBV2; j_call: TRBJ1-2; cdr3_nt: TGTGCCAGCAGTGTCCAGGTTAACTATGGCTACACCTTC; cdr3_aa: CASSVQVNYGYTF
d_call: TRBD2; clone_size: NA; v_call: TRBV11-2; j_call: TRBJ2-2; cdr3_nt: TGTGCCAGCAGCTTGCAAGGACTAGCGGGTAACACCGGGGAGCTGTTTTTT; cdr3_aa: CASSLQGLAGNTGELFF
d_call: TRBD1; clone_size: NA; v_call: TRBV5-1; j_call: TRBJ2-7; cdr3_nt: TGCGCCAGCAGCGCGTCTCTTGACAGGGTTCCCTACGAGCAGTACTTC; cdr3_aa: CASSASLDRVPYEQYF
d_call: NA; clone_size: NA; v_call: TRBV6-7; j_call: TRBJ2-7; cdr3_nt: TGTGCCAGCAGTTACTCTAAACGGGACTCCTACGAGCAGTACTTC; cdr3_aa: CASSYSKRDSYEQYF
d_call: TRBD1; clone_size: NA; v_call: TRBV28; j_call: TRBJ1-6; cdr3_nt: TGTGCCAGCAGTCCCTGGACAGGAGGAAATTCACCCCTCCACTTT; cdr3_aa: CASSPWTGGNSPLHF
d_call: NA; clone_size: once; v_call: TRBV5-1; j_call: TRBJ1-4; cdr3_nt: TGCGCCAGCAGCCCCCTCGTGGTTTCTGAAAAACTGTTTTTT; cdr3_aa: CASSPLVVSEKLFF
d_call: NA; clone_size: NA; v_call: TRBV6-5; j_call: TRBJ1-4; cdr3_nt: TGTGCCAGCAGTTATTTTCGAGGGTCAACTAATGAAAAACTGTTTTTT; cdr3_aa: CASSYFRGSTNEKLFF
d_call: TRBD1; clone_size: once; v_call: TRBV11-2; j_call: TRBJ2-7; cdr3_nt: TGTGCCAGCAGCCCATGGACAGGGGTGCGTCTCGAGCAGTACTTC; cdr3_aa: CASSPWTGVRLEQYF
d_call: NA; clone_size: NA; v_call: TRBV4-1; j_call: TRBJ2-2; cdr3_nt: TGCGCCAGCAGCCCGAGCACAGCGTACACCGGGGAGCTGTTTTTT; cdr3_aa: CASSPSTAYTGELFF
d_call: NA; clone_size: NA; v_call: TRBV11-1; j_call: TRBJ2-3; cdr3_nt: TGTGCCAGCAGCTTACGCGGATCGGCAGTTGATACGCAGTATTTT; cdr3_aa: CASSLRGSAVDTQYF
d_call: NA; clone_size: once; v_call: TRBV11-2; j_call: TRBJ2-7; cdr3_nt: TGTGCCAGCAGCGCTACGATATGGGGGGCCTACGAGCAGTACTTC; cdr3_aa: CASSATIWGAYEQYF
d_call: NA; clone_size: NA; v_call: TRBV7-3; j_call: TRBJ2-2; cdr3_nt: TGTGCCAGCAGCTTGGACAAGGCCGGAACCGGGGAGCTGTTTTTT; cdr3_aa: CASSLDKAGTGELFF
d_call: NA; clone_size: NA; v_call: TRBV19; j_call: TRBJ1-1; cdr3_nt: TGTGCCAGTAGTATAGAGGGCAAGAAAAACACTGAAGCTTTCTTT; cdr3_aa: CASSIEGKKNTEAFF
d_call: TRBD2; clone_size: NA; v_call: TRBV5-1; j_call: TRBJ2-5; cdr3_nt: TGCGCCAGCAGCTTGGAACGGGGGGGTGAGACCCAGTACTTC; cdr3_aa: CASSLERGGETQYF
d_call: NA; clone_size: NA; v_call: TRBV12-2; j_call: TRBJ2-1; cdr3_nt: TGTGCAAGTCGCTTATCTCGCGGGAGTTTTAACAATGAGCAGTTCTTC; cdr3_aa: CASRLSRGSFNNEQFF
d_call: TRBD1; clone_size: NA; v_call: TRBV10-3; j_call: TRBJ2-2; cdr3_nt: TGTGCCATCAGTGAGCAAAACAGGGGGAGAACCGGGGAGCTGTTTTTT; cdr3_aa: CAISEQNRGRTGELFF
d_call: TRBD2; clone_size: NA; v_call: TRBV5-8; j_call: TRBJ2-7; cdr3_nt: TGTGCCAGCAGCCAGCTAGCGGGAGGGACCTACGAGCAGTACTTC; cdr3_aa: CASSQLAGGTYEQYF
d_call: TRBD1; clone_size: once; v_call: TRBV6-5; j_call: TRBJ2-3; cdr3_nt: TGTGCCAGCAGTTACCGGGACAGGGGCACAGATACGCAGTATTTT; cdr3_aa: CASSYRDRGTDTQYF
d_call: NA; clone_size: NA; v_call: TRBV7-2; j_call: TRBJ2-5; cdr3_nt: TGTGCCAGCAGCTTATGGGAGACCCAGTACTTC; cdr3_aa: CASSLWETQYF
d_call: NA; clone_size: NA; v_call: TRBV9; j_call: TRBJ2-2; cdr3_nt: TGTGCCAGCAGCCGGTTCCAAGGGGCGCGGGGCACCGGGGAGCTGTTTTTT; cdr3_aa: CASSRFQGARGTGELFF
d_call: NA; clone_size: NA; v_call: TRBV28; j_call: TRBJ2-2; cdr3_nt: TGTGCCAGCAGTTTATCGTCCACCGGGGAGCTGTTTTTT; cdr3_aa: CASSLSSTGELFF
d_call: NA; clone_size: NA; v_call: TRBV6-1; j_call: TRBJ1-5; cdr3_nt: TGTGCCAGCAGCGGACAGAATCAGCCCCAGCATTTT; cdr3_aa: CASSGQNQPQHF
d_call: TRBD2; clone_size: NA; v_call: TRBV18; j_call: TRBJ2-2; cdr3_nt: TGTGCCAGCTCACCGACTAGCGGGAGAGCCGGGGAGCTGTTTTTT; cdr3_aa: CASSPTSGRAGELFF
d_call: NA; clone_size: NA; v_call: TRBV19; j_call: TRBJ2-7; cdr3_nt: TGTGCCAGTAGCATAGCCGGGACAACCTCCTACGAGCAGTACTTC; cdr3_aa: CASSIAGTTSYEQYF
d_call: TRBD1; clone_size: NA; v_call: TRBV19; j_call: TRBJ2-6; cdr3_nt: TGTGCCAGTAGTCCAGGACAGGGGAGGTCTGGGGCCAACGTCCTGACTTTC; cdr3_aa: CASSPGQGRSGANVLTF
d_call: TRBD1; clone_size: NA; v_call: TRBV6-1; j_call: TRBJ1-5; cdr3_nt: TGTGCCAGCAGTGAAACAGGGGACAATCAGCCCCAGCATTTT; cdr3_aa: CASSETGDNQPQHF
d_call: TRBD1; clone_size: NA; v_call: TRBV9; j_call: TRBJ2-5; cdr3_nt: TGTGCCAGCAGCGTAGTCGGGGGACAGGGGGAGACCCAGTACTTC; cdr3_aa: CASSVVGGQGETQYF
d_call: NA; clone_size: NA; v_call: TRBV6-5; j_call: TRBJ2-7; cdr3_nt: TGTGCCAGCAGTACCTACGGAGCCTACGAGCAGTACTTC; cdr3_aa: CASSTYGAYEQYF
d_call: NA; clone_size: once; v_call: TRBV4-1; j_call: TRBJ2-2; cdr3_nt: TGCGCCAGCAGCCAAGCTCGGGGGAAGAAAACCGGGGAGCTGTTTTTT; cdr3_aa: CASSQARGKKTGELFF
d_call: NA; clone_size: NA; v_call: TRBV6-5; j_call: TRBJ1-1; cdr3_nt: TGTGCCAGCAGTTACTACGGCGGGAACACTGAAGCTTTCTTT; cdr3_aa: CASSYYGGNTEAFF
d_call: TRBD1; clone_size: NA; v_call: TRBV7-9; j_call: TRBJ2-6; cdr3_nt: TGTGCCAGCAGCCGGGACAGGGCTTTAGGAGGTGGGGCCAACGTCCTGACTTTC; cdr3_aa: CASSRDRALGGGANVLTF